Listed here are 6 T cell receptor beta chains from one sample, sequenced in a study of T cell clonotyping in hematopoietic cell transplantation. Indicated time point: recipient sample about 28 days before transplant, after cytoreduction. Sequencing used immunoSEQ multiplex PCR; TCRdb keeps in-frame clones, though not all of them. Seen here are 75,000 to 95,000 clones, 96% observed once, and the top ten hold 1.5% to 2%. This specimen was peripheral blood mononuclear cells, taken before stem cell transplant. The origin of the receptors is a woman between 50 and 59 years old with acute myeloid leukemia. Some clones in this sample may be carry-over from other donors' samples.

The chain uses TRBV30 and TRBJ2-1; D ambiguous. The CDR3 is made up of 12 amino acids. V gave up 0 bases and J gave up 9 bases, with 9 bases separating them. Germline V CDR1 and CDR2: GTSNPN, SVGIG (reference sequence). In nucleotides, the CDR3 is TGTGCCTGGAGTGTAAGTTCCGGTGAGCAGTTCTTC. This sequence encodes CAWSVSSGEQFF.

The V call is TRBV28, the J call TRBJ1-2, with a tentative D call TRBD1 (6 bases). The CDR3 extends over 12 amino acids. Germline CDR1 reads MDHEN; CDR2 reads SYDVKM. With 5 bases removed from V and 6 bases from J, the gap between germline ends came to 10 bases. CDR3 DNA: TGTGCCAGCAGTAGGGACATTCATGGCTACACCTTC. Residues: CASSRDIHGYTF.

This chain links TRBV5-6 with TRBJ1-2, with D unresolved. The germline V and J ends were trimmed by 7 bases and 4 bases, with 14 bases remaining between them. Per germline, CDR1 SGHDT and CDR2 YYEEEE. This CDR3 is built from 13 residues. CDR3 DNA sequence: TGTGCCAGCCGCCCCTTGGGTGCCTATGGCTACACCTTC. This translates into CASRPLGAYGYTF.

The chain recombines TRBV19 with TRBJ1-1; D perhaps matches TRBD1 (5 bases). The CDR3 runs 15 residues. Germline V gives CDR1 LNHDA, CDR2 SQIVND (reference sequence). V lost 1 base to trimming and J lost 7 bases, with 16 bases between them. This CDR3 is CASSIGVWGTGEAFF. CDR3 coding DNA: TGTGCCAGTAGTATAGGAGTGTGGGGGACCGGTGAAGCTTTCTTT.

V is TRBV29-1 and J is TRBJ1-1; the D gene is possibly TRBD1 (6 bases). The germline V gene has CDR1 SQVTM and CDR2 ANQGSEA. The V gene lost 4 bases and the J gene lost 11 bases, with 14 bases spanning the gap. This CDR3 region has 11 residues. The CDR3 loop reads CSVAETGVAFF. Here the CDR3 DNA reads TGCAGCGTTGCTGAGACAGGCGTCGCTTTCTTT.

This clone was seen only once. The genes are TRBV6-1 and TRBJ2-7, with D perhaps TRBD1 (6 bases). The germline V gene encodes CDR1 MNHNS and CDR2 SASEGT. The germline V and J ends were trimmed by 6 bases and 2 bases, with 14 bases remaining between them. The CDR3 length is 14 residues. CDR3 sequence (DNA): TGTGCCAGCAGGGGCCGGGACATAACCTACGAGCAGTACTTC. Amino acids: CASRGRDITYEQYF.